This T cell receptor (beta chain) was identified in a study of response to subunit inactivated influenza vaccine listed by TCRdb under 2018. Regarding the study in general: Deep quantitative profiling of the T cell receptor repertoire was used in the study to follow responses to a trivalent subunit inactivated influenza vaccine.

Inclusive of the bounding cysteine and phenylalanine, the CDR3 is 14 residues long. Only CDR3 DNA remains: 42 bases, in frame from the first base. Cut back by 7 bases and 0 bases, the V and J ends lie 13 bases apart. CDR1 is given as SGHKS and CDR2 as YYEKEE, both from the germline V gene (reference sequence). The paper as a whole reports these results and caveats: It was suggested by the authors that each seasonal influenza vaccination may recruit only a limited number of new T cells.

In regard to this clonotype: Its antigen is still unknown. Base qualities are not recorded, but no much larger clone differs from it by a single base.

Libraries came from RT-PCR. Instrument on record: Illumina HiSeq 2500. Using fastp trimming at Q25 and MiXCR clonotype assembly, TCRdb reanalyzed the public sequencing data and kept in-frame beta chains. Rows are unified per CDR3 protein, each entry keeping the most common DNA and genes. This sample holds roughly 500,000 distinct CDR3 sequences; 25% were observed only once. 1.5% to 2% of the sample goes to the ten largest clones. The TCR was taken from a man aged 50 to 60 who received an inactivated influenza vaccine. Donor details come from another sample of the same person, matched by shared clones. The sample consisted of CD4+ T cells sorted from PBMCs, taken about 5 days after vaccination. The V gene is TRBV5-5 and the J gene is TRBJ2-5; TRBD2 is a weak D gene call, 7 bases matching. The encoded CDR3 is CASGGAGNQETQYF. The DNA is TGTGCCAGCGGGGGGGCAGGGAACCAAGAGACCCAGTACTTC.